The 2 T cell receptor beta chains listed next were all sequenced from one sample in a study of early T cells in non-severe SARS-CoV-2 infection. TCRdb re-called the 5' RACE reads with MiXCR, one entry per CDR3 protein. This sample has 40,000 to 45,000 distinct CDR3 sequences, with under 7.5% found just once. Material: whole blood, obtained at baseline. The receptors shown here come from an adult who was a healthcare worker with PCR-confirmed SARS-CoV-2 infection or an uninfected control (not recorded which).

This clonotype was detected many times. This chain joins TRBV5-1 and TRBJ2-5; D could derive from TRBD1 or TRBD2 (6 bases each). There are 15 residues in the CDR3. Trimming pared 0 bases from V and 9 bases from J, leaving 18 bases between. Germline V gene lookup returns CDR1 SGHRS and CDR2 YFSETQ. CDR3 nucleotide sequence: TGCGCCAGCAGCTTGGGACAGGCGGGATTGGGGGCCCAGTACTTC. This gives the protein CASSLGQAGLGAQYF.

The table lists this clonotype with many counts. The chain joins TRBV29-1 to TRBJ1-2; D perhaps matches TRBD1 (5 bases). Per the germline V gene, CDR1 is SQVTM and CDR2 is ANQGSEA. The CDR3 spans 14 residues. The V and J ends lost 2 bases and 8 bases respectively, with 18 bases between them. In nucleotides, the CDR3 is TGCAGCGTTGAACCCCCCCAAGGGGAAAGGGGCTACACCTTC. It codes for CSVEPPQGERGYTF.